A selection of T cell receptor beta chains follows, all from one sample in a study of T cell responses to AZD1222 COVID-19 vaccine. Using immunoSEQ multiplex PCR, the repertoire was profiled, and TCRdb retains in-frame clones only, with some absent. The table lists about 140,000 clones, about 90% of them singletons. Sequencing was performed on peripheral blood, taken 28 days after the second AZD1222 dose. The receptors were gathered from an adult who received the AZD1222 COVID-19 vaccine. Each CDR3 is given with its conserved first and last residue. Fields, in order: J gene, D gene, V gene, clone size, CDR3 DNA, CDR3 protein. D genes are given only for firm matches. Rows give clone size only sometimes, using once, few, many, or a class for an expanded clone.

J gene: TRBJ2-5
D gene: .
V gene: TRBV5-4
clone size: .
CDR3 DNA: TGTGCCAGCAGCTTGTTTGGTAGGGAGACCCAGTACTTC
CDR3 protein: CASSLFGRETQYF

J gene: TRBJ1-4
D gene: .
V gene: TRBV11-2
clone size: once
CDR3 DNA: TGTGCCAGCAGCTTAACAAGAAATGAAAAACTGTTTTTT
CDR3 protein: CASSLTRNEKLFF

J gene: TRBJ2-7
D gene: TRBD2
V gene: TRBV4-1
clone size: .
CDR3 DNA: TGCGCCAGCAGCCAAGAACTAGCGGGATTTTACGAGCAGTACTTC
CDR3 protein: CASSQELAGFYEQYF

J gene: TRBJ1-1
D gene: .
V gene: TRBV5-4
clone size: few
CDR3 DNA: TGTGCCAGCAGCTTGGCTATCGGCGGCCTAGCTTTCTTT
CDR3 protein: CASSLAIGGLAFF

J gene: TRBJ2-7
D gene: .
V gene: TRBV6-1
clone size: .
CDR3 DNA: TGTGCCAGCAGTGAGGCGGCAGGGAGGCGCGAGCAGTACTTC
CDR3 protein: CASSEAAGRREQYF

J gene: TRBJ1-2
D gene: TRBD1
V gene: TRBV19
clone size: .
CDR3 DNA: TGTGCCAGTAGTAGACCGGGACAGCTTAACTATGGCTACACCTTC
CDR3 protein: CASSRPGQLNYGYTF

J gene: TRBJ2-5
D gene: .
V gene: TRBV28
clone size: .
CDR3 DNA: TGTGCCAGCAGTGCCATGGAAGAGACCCAGTACTTC
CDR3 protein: CASSAMEETQYF

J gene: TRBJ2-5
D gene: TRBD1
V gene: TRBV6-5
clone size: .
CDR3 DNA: TGTGCCAGCAGCAGGGGGTTTAGGGAGACCCAGTACTTC
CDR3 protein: CASSRGFRETQYF

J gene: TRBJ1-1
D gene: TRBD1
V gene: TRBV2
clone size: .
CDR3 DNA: TGTGCCAGCAGCCCAACAGGGGTGAACACTGAAGCTTTCTTT
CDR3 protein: CASSPTGVNTEAFF

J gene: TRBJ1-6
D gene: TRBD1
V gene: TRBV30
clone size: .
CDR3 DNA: TGTGCCGCCCCCCACAGGGGCGCGCCTAATTCACCCCTCCACTTT
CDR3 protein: CAAPHRGAPNSPLHF

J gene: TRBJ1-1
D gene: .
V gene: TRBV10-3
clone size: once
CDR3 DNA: TGTGCCATCAGTGAGGGAGAGAACACTGAAGCTTTCTTT
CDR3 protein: CAISEGENTEAFF

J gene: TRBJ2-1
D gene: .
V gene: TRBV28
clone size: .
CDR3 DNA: TGTGCCAGCAGTTCTGCGGGACACTCCCCGAGGGGGCAGTTCTTC
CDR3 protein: CASSSAGHSPRGQFF

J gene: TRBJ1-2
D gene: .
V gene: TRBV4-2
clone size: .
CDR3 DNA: TGTGCCAGCAGCCAAGATATGGCAGGGAAGAGCTATGGCTACACCTTC
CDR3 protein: CASSQDMAGKSYGYTF

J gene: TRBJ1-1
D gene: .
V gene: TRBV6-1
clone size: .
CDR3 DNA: TGTGCCAGCAGTGAAGTTGAATCAGGGCTGAACACTGAAGCTTTCTTT
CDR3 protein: CASSEVESGLNTEAFF

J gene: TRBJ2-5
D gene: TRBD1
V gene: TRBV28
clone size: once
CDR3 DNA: TGTGCCAGTGTGACAGGGGAAGAGACCCAGTACTTC
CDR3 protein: CASVTGEETQYF

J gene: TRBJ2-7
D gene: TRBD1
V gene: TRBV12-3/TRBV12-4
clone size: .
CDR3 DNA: TGTGCCAGCAGCCGGACGACAGGGGAGCAGTACTTC
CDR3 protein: CASSRTTGEQYF

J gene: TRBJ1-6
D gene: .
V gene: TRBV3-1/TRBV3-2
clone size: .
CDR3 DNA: TGTGCCAGCAGCCAAGTTACGGGGTATTCACCCCTCCACTTT
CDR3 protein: CASSQVTGYSPLHF

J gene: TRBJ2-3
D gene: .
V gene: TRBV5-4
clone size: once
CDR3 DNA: TGTGCCAGCACCCTATCACGGTATTTT
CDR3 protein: CASTLSRYF

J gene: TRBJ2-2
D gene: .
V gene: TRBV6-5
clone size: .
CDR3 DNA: TGTGCCAGCAGTTACTCGGAATTCGGTAGGGCCGGGGAGCTGTTTTTT
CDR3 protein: CASSYSEFGRAGELFF

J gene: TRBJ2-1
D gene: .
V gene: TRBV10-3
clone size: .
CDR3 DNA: TGTGCCATCAGTGAGGGGGGATCTACCTATGAGCAGTTCTTC
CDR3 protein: CAISEGGSTYEQFF

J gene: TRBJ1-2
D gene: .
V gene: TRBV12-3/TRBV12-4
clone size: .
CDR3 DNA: TGTGCCAGCAGCCCTTACACCTTC
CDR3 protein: CASSPYTF

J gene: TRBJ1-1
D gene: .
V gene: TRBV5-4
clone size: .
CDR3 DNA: TGTGCCAGCAGCCCCGGGGGACCGATGAACACTGAAGCTTTCTTT
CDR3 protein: CASSPGGPMNTEAFF

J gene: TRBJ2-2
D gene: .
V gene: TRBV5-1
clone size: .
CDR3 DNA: TGCGCCAGCAGCTTAGAACAGGGAAAGGCCGGGGAGCTGTTTTTT
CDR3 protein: CASSLEQGKAGELFF

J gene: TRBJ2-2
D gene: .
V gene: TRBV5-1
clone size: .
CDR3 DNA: TGCGCCAGCAGCCCTGGAGGGAAAACCTTAACCGGGGAGCTGTTTTTT
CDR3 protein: CASSPGGKTLTGELFF

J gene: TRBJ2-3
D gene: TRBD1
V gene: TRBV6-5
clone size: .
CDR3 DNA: TGTGCCACCGGGACAGGGGGCACAGATACGCAGTATTTT
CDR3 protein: CATGTGGTDTQYF

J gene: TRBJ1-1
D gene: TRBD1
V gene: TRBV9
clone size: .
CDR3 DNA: TGTGCCAGCAGCCAGACAGGGTTGAACACTGAAGCTTTCTTT
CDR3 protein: CASSQTGLNTEAFF

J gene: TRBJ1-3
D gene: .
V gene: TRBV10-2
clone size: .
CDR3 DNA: TGCGCCACTATGGTGGGGGCCTCTGGAAACACCATATATTTT
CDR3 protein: CATMVGASGNTIYF

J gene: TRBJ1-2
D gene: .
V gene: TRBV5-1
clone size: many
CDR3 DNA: TGCGCCAGCAGCTTGTTGTTGGGGGAAGATGGCTACACCTTC
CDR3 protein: CASSLLLGEDGYTF

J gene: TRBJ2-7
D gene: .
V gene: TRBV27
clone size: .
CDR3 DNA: TGTGCCAGCAGGTCCCAGGGGTGGGGAGGCTCCTACGAGCAGTACTTC
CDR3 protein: CASRSQGWGGSYEQYF

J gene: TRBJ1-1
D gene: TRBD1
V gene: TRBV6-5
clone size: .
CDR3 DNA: TGTGCCAGCAGCCCGACAGGGGGGATTACTGAAGCTTTCTTT
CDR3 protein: CASSPTGGITEAFF

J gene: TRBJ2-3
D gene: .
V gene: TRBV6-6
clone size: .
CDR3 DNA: TGTGCCAGCACAAACACAGATACGCAGTATTTT
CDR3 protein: CASTNTDTQYF

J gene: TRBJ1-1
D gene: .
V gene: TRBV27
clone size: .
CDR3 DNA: TGTGCCAGTTCACGTGGGGGCGGGTACACTGAAGCTTTCTTT
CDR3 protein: CASSRGGGYTEAFF

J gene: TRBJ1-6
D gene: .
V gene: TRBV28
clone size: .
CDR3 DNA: TGTGCCAGCAGGCCGGGCAGGGGAGTTTCACCCCTCCACTTT
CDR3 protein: CASRPGRGVSPLHF

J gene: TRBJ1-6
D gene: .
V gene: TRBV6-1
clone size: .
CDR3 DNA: TGTGCCAGCAGTGAACCAGGGAGGTATTCACCCCTCCACTTT
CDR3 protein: CASSEPGRYSPLHF

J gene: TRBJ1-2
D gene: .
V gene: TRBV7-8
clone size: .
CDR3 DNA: TGTGCCAGCAGCCAAAGGACCAACTATGGCTACACCTTC
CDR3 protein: CASSQRTNYGYTF

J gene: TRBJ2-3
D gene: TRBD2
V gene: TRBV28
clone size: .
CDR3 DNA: TGTGCCAGCAGTTTCCTAGCGGTTTTCACAGATACGCAGTATTTT
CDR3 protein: CASSFLAVFTDTQYF

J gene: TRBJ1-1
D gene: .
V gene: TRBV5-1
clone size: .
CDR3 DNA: TGCGCCAGCAGCGTTGGGTTGAACACTGAAGCTTTCTTT
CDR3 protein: CASSVGLNTEAFF

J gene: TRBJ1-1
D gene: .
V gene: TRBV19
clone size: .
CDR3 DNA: TGTGCCAGTAGTGTGGAGGGGATTAGGAACACTGAAGCTTTCTTT
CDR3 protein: CASSVEGIRNTEAFF

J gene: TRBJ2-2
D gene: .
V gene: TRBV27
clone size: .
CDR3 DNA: TGTGCCAGCAGTCCAATAGCTCCAACCAGGGGCACCGGGGAGCTGTTTTTT
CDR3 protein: CASSPIAPTRGTGELFF

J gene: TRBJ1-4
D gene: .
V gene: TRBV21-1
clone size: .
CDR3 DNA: TGTGCCAGCAGCAAAGAGAGGGACAGGGGGCACGAAAAACTGTTTTTT
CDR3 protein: CASSKERDRGHEKLFF

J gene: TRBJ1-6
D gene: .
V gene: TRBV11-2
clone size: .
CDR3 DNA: TGTGCCAGCAGCTTAGACAGAGGGAAGTCACCCCTCCACTTT
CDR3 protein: CASSLDRGKSPLHF

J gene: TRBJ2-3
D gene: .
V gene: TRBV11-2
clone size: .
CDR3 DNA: TGTGCCAGCAGCTTAACAGGGAGTGTCACAGATACGCAGTATTTT
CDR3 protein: CASSLTGSVTDTQYF

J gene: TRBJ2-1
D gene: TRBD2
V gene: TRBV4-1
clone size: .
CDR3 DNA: TGCGCCAGCAGCCACCCGGGACTAGCGGGAGGGCCAGATAACAATGAGCAGTTCTTC
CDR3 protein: CASSHPGLAGGPDNNEQFF

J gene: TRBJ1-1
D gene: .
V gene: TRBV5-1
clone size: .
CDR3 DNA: TGCGCCAGCAGCCCCAGCGGCGTGAACACTGAAGCTTTCTTT
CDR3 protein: CASSPSGVNTEAFF

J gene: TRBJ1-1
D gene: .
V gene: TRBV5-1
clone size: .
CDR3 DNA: TGCGCCAGCAGCTTGGATGGACAGAAGAACACTGAAGCTTTCTTT
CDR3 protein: CASSLDGQKNTEAFF